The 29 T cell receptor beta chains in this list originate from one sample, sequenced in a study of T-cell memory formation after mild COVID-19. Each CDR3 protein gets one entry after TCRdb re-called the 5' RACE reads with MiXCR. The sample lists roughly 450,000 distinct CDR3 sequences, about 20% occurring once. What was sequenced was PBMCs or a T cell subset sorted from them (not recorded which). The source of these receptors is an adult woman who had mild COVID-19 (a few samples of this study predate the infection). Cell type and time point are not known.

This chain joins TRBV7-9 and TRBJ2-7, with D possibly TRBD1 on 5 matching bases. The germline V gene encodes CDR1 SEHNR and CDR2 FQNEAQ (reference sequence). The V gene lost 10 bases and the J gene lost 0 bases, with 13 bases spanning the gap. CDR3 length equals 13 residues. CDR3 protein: CATTGESSYEQYF. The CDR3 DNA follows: TGTGCCACAACAGGAGAGAGCTCCTACGAGCAGTACTTC.

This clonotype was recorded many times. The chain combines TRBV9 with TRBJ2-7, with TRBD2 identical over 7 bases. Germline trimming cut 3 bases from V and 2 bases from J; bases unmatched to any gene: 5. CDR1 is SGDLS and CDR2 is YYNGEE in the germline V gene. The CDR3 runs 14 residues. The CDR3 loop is CASSAGTTPYEQYF. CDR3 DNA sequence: TGTGCCAGCAGCGCCGGGACTACCCCCTACGAGCAGTACTTC.

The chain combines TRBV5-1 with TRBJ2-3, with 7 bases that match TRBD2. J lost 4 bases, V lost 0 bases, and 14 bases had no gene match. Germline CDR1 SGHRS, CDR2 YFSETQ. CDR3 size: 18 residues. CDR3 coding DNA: TGCGCCAGCAGCTTGGAGGGTAACCTAGCGGCAAGGGCAGATACGCAGTATTTT. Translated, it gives CASSLEGNLAARADTQYF.

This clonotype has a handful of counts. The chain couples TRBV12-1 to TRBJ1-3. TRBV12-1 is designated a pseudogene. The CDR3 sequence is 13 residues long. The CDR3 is CASSSVQRNTIYF. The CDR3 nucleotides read TGTGCCAGCAGCTCCGTCCAGCGAAACACCATATATTTT.

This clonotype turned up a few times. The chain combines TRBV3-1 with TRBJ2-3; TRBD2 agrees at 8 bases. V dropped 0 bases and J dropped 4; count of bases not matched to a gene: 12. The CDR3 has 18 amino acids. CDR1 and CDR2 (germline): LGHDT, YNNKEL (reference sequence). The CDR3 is CASSQEERTGGPADTQYF. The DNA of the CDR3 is TGTGCCAGCAGCCAAGAGGAAAGAACGGGAGGGCCAGCAGATACGCAGTATTTT.

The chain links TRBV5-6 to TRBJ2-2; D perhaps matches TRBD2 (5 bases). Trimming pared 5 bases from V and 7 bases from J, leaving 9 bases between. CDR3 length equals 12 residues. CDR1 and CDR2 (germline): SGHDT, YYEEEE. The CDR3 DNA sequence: TGTGCCAGCAGTCGAGGGATCGGGGAGCTGTTTTTT. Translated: CASSRGIGELFF.

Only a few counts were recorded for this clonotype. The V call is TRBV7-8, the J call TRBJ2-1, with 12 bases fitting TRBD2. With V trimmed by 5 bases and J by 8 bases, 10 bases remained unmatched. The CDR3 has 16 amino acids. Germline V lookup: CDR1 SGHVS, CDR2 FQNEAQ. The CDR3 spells CASSLSSGGVFDEQFF. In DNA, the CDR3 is TGTGCCAGCAGCCTCTCTAGCGGGGGGGTCTTCGATGAGCAGTTCTTC.

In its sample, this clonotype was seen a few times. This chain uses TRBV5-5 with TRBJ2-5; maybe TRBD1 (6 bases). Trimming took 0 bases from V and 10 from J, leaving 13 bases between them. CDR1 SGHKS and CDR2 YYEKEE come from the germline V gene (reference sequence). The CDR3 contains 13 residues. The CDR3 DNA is TGTGCCAGCAGCTTGGAACAGGGTAGGCTCCAGTACTTC. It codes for CASSLEQGRLQYF. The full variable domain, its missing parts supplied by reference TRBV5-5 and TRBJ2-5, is DAGVTQSPTHLIKTRGQQVTLRCSPISGHKSVSWYQQVLGQGPQFIFQYYEKEERGRGNFPDRFSARQFPNYSSELNVNALLLGDSALYLCASSLEQGRLQYFGPGTRLLVL.

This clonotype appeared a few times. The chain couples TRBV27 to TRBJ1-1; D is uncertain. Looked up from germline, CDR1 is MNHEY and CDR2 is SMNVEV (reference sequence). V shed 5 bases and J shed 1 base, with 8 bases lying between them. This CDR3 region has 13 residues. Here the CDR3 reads CASSPLRNTEAFF. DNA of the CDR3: TGTGCCAGCAGTCCCCTGCGGAACACTGAAGCTTTCTTT.

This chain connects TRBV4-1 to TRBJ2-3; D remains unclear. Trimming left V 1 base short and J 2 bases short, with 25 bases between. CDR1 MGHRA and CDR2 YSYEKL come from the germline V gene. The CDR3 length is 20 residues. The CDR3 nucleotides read TGCGCCAGCAGCCAAGTCTGGATTCGGTTTGGCAGGTCCTCCACAGATACGCAGTATTTT. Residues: CASSQVWIRFGRSSTDTQYF.

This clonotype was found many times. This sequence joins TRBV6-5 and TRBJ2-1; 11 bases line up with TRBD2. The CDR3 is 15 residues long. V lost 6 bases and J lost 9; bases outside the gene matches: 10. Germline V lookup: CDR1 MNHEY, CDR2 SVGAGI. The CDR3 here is CASSLTSGSRGEQFF. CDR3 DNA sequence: TGTGCCAGCAGCCTTACTAGCGGGAGTAGGGGTGAGCAGTTCTTC.

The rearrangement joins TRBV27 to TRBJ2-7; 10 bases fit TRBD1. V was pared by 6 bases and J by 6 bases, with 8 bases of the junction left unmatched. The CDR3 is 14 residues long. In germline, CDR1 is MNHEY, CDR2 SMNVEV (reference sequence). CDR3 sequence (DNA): TGTGCCAGCAGAAAGACAGGGGGCGGTTTCGAGCAGTACTTC. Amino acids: CASRKTGGGFEQYF.

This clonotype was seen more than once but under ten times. CDR3: CASSQPGQTYEQYF. The CDR3 coding sequence is TGTGCCAGCAGCCAACCGGGACAGACCTACGAGCAGTACTTC. This chain connects TRBV4-2 to TRBJ2-7; 7 nucleotides line up with TRBD1. Unmatched junction bases numbered 3, after V lost 2 bases and J lost 2 bases. This CDR3 spans 14 amino acids. The germline V gene has CDR1 LGHNA and CDR2 YNFKEQ.

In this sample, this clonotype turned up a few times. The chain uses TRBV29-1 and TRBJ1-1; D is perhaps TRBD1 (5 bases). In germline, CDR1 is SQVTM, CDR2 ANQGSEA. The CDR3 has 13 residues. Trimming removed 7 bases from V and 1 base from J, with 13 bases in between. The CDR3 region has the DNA TGCAGCGCCCGACAGCCGTCGAACACTGAAGCTTTCTTT. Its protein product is CSARQPSNTEAFF.

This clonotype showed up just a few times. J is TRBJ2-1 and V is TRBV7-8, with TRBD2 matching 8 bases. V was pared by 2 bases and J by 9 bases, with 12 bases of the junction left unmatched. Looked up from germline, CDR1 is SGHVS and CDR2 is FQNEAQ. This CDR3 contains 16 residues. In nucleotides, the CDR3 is TGTGCCAGCAGCTTATCTCAAGGACTAGCTGAGGGTGAGCAGTTCTTC. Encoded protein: CASSLSQGLAEGEQFF.

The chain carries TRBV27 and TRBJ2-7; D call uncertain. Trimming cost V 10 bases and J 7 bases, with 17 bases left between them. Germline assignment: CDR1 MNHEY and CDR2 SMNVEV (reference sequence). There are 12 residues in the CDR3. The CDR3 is CATSAILGEQYF. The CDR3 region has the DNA TGTGCCACCTCGGCCATATTAGGGGAGCAGTACTTC.

CDR3 sequence: CASSLKGSYNSPLHF. DNA of the CDR3: TGTGCCAGCAGTTTGAAGGGTTCCTATAATTCACCCCTCCACTTT. The rearrangement uses TRBV27 and TRBJ1-6, with D uncertain. The CDR3 is 15 amino acids. Trimming took 3 bases from V and 1 from J, leaving 7 bases between them. CDR1 is MNHEY and CDR2 is SMNVEV in the germline V gene (reference sequence).

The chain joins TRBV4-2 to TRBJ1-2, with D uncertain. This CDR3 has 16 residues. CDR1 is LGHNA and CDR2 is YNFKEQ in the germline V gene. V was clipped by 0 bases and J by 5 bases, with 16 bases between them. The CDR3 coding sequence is TGTGCCAGCAGCCAAGAGCACACGGGAACCGGGTATGGCTACACCTTC. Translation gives CASSQEHTGTGYGYTF.

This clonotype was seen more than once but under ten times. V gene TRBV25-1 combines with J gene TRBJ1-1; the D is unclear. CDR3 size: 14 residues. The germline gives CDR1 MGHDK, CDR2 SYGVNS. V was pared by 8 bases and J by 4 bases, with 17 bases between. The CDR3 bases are TGTGCCAGCCGGTTGAGGGAAGTAGGCACTGAAGCTTTCTTT. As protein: CASRLREVGTEAFF.

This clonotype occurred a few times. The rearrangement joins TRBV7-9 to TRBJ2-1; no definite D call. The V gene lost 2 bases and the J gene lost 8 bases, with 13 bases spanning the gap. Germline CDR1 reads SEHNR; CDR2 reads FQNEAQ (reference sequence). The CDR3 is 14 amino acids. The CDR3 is CASSLYGAEDEQFF. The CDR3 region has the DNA TGTGCCAGCAGCTTATACGGTGCTGAGGATGAGCAGTTCTTC.

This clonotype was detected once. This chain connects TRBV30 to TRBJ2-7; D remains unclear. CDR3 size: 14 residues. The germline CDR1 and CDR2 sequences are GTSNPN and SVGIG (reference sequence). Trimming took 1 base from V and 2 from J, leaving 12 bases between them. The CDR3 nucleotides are TGTGCCTGGAGTGGCTTGTCGGGCACCTACGAGCAGTACTTC. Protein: CAWSGLSGTYEQYF.

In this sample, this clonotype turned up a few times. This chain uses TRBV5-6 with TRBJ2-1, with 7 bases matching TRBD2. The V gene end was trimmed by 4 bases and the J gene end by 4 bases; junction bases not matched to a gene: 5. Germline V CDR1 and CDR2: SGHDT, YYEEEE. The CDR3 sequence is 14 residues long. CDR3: CASSPTAGYNEQFF. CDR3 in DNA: TGTGCCAGCAGCCCCACAGCGGGGTACAATGAGCAGTTCTTC. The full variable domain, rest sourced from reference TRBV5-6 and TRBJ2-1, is DAGVTQSPTHLIKTRGQQVTLRCSPKSGHDTVSWYQQALGQGPQFIFQYYEEEERQRGNFPDRFSGHQFPNYSSELNVNALLLGDSALYLCASSPTAGYNEQFFGPGTRLTVL.

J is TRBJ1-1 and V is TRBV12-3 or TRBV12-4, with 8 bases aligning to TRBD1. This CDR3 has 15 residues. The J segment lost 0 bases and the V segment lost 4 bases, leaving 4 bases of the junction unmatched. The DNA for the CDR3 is TGTGCCAGCAGTTACAACAGGGGGATGAACACTGAAGCTTTCTTT. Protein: CASSYNRGMNTEAFF.

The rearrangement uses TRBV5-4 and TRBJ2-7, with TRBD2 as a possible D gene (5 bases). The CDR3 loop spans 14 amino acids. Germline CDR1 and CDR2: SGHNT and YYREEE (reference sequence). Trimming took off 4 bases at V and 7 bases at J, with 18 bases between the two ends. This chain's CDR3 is CASSHRTRTWEQYF. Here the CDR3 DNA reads TGTGCCAGCAGCCATCGCACGCGGACTTGGGAGCAGTACTTC.

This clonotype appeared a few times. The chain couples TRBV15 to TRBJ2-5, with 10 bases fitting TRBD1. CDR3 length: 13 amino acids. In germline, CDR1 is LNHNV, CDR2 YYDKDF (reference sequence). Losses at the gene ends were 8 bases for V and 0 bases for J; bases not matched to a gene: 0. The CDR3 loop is CATGQGDQETQYF. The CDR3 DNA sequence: TGTGCCACCGGACAGGGGGACCAAGAGACCCAGTACTTC.

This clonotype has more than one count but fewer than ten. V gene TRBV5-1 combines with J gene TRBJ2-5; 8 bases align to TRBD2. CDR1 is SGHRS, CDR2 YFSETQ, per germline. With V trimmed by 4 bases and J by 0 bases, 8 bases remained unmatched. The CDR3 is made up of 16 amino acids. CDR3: CASSLSGGGYQETQYF. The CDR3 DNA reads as TGCGCCAGCAGCCTGTCCGGCGGGGGGTACCAAGAGACCCAGTACTTC.

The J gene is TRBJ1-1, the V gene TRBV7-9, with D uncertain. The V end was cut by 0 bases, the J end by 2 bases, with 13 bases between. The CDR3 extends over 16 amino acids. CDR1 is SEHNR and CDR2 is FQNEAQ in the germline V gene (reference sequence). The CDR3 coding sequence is TGTGCCAGCAGCTTAGCGTACGGAGGCCCCAACACTGAAGCTTTCTTT. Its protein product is CASSLAYGGPNTEAFF.

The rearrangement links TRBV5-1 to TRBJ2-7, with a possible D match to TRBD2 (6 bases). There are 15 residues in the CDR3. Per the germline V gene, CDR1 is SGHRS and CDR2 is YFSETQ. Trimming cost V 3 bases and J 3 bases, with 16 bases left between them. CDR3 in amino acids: CASSWDSSQGYEQYF. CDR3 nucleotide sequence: TGCGCCAGCAGCTGGGACTCGTCGCAGGGCTACGAGCAGTACTTC.

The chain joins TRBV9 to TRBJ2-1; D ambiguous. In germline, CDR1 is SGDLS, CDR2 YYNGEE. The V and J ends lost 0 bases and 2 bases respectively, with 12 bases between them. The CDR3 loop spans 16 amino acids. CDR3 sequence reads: CASSVEVGAPYNEQFF. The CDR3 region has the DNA TGTGCCAGCAGCGTAGAGGTTGGAGCCCCCTACAATGAGCAGTTCTTC. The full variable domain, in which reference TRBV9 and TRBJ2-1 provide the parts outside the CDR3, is DSGVTQTPKHLITATGQRVTLRCSPRSGDLSVYWYQQSLDQGLQFLIQYYNGEERAKGNILERFSAQQFPDLHSELNLSSLELGDSALYFCASSVEVGAPYNEQFFGPGTRLTVL.